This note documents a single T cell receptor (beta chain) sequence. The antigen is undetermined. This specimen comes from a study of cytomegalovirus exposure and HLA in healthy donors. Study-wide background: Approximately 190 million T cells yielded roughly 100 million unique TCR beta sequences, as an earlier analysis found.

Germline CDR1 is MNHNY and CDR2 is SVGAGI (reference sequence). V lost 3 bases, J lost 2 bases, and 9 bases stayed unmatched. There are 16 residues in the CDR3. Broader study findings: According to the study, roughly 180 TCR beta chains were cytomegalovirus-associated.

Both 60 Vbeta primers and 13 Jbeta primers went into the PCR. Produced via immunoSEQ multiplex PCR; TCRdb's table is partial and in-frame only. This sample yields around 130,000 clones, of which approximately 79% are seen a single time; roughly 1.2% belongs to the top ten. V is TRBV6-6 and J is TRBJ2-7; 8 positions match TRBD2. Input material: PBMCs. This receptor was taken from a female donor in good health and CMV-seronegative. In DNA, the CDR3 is TGTGCCAGCAGTTATGCCCTGGCGGGAGGTACCTACGAGCAGTACTTC. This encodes CASSYALAGGTYEQYF.